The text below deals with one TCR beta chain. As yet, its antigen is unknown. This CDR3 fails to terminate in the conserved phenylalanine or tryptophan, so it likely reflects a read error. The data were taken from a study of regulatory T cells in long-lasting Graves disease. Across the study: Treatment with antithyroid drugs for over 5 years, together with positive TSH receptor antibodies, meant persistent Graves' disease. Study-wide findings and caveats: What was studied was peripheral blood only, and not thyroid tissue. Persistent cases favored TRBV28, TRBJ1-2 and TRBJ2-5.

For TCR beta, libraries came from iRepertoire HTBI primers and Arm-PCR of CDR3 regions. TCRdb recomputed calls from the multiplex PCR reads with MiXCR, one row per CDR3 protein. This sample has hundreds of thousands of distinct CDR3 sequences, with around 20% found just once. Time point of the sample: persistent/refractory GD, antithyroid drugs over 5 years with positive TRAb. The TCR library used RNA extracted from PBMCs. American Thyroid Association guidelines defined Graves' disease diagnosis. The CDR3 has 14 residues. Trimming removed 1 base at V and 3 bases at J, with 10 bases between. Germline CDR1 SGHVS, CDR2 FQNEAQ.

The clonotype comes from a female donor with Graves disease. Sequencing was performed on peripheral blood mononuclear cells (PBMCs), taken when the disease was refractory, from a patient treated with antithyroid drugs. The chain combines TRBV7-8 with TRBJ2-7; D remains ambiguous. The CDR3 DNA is TGTGCCAGCAGCTTAGTGGCGGCCGACTACGAGCAGTACCTC. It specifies CASSLVAADYEQYL.